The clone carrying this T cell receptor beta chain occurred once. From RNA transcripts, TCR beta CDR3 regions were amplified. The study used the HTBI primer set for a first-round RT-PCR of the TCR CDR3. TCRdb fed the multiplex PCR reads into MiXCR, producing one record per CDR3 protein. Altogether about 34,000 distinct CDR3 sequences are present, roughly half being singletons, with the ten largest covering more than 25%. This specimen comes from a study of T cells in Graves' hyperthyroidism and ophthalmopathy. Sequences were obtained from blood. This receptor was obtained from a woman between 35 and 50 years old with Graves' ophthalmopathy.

CDR3 sequence (DNA): TGTGCCATCAGTGATAGCGGGAGGGCCGGATTCGAGACCCAGTACTTC. Amino acids: CAISDSGRAGFETQYF. This sequence joins TRBV10-3 and TRBJ2-5, with 11 bases that match TRBD2. CDR1 and CDR2 from the germline V gene are ENHRY and SYGVKD. The CDR3 is 16 amino acids. The ends lost 3 bases at V and 5 bases at J; junction bases unmatched: 8.